This TCR beta chain was retrieved from a study of T cell responses to AZD1222 COVID-19 vaccine. The study, taken as a whole, reports: Spike as a whole was targeted by vaccine-associated CD4 TCRs, dominant at 160-218 and 743-854.

Regarding this clone: The antigen remains unidentified.

Only in-frame clones appear in the TCRdb table, and some are missing; sequencing was by immunoSEQ multiplex PCR. In the table there are about 170,000 clones, over 85% of which are singletons. CDR3 length: 13 residues. The germline V gene has CDR1 SGHTA and CDR2 FQGNSA. V shed 4 bases and J 5 bases; nucleotides not matched to a gene: 2. The material was peripheral blood, obtained on day 0 of AZD1222 vaccination. This clonotype was sampled from an adult in good health. The chain uses TRBV7-2 and TRBJ2-1; 7 bases are shared with TRBD1. CDR3 amino acids: CASSSDRDNEQFF. In nucleotides, the CDR3 is TGTGCCAGCAGCTCTGACAGGGACAATGAGCAGTTCTTC.